The 13 T cell receptor beta chains below all came from one sample that was sequenced in a study of HIV-infected patients and healthy controls. Reverse transcription used about 500 ng RNA and constant-region primers for alpha and beta. Using multiplexing indices, alpha and beta chain libraries were generated apart by chain-specific third strand synthesis. TCRdb reanalysed the 5' RACE reads using MiXCR and keeps one entry per CDR3 protein. This table has 15,000 to 20,000 distinct CDR3 sequences, roughly 9.3% appearing once. All unsorted peripheral T cells were captured because whole blood was used without fractionation. Material: blood. The origin of the receptors is an adult in good health.

This clonotype was detected many times. The chain combines TRBV3-1 with TRBJ1-1; D remains unclear. The germline V gene encodes CDR1 LGHDT and CDR2 YNNKEL (reference sequence). This CDR3 is built from 15 residues. V lost 1 base, J lost 0 bases, and 9 bases lay in between. CDR3 bases: TGTGCCAGCAGCCAAGGGGTCGGTCTGAACACTGAAGCTTTCTTT. It encodes CASSQGVGLNTEAFF.

The V gene is TRBV7-9, the J gene TRBJ2-1; D is possibly TRBD1 (6 bases). This CDR3 has 16 amino acids. The germline V and J ends were trimmed by 0 bases and 2 bases, with 11 bases remaining between them. Germline V gene data show CDR1 as SEHNR and CDR2 as FQNEAQ (reference sequence). The CDR3 bases are TGTGCCAGCAGCTTAGCGCTGACAGGAGCCTACAATGAGCAGTTCTTC. This sequence encodes CASSLALTGAYNEQFF.

At least ten counts were recorded for this clonotype. The chain joins TRBV2 to TRBJ1-1; 8 nucleotides match TRBD1. The V and J ends lost 5 bases and 5 bases, in that order; junction bases with no gene match: 7. Germline CDR1 SNHLY, CDR2 FYNNEI. The CDR3 extends over 14 amino acids. The CDR3 reads CASSRTGSMTEAFF. The CDR3 DNA follows: TGTGCCAGCAGTCGGACAGGGTCCATGACTGAAGCTTTCTTT.

This clonotype occurred a few times. This sequence joins TRBV6-1 and TRBJ1-1; 7 bases are a match to TRBD1. From germline, CDR1 is MNHNS and CDR2 SASEGT. V was clipped by 6 bases and J by 10 bases; unmatched bases: 11. This CDR3 has 13 residues. As DNA, the CDR3 is TGTGCCAGCAGAACGGACAGGACCGGTCGAGCTTTCTTT. The encoded protein is CASRTDRTGRAFF.

The chain links TRBV28 to TRBJ1-1, with TRBD1 identical over 10 bases. This CDR3 is 15 amino acids long. Trimming took 3 bases from V and 6 from J; bases not matched to a gene: 7. Germline-derived CDR1 and CDR2 are MDHEN and SYDVKM. In DNA form, the CDR3 reads TGTGCCAGCAGTTTGTGGACAGGGGGATTACCTGAAGCTTTCTTT. It specifies CASSLWTGGLPEAFF.

This clonotype is categorized as medium-sized. V usage is TRBV20-1 and J usage is TRBJ1-1, with D unclear. The germline gives CDR1 DFQATT, CDR2 SNEGSKA (reference sequence). This CDR3 has 14 amino acids. Trimming took off 1 base at V and 4 bases at J, with 13 bases between the two ends. The CDR3 region has the DNA TGCAGTGCTAGAGCCTGGCAGCTGGGCACTGAAGCTTTCTTT. It encodes CSARAWQLGTEAFF.

This clonotype is deemed medium-sized. The chain joins TRBV6-2 or TRBV6-3 to TRBJ2-1, with 11 nucleotides matching TRBD2. The V and J ends lost 2 bases and 6 bases, in that order; junction bases with no gene match: 12. The germline V gene has CDR1 MNHEY and CDR2 SVGEGT. There are 18 residues in the CDR3. This CDR3 reads CASSYPKVLAGVPNEQFF. The DNA for the CDR3 is TGTGCCAGCAGTTACCCCAAAGTACTAGCGGGAGTTCCCAATGAGCAGTTCTTC.

Points on this clonotype: One junction end does not reproduce the germline sequence, and a read error may be involved. This chain joins TRBV7-2 and TRBJ2-2, with 7 positions matching TRBD2. The CDR3 has 16 residues. CDR1 is SGHTA, CDR2 FQGNSA, per germline. CDR3 DNA sequence: TGTGTCAGCAGGTTCCAGTCGGGGGGGAACACCGGGGAGCTGTTTTTT. It is translated as CVSRFQSGGNTGELFF.

This clonotype is medium-sized by share. The chain has TRBV4-1 and TRBJ2-2; D is unclear. Germline V lookup: CDR1 MGHRA, CDR2 YSYEKL. V was pared by 0 bases and J by 4 bases, with 12 bases between. The CDR3 is 16 amino acids. The chain's CDR3 is CASSQEPLGPTGELFF. The CDR3 DNA reads as TGCGCCAGCAGCCAAGAGCCGTTAGGACCCACCGGGGAGCTGTTTTTT.

This clonotype was counted between two and nine times. Here the CDR3 DNA reads TGCAGCGTCGCACAGGGGACCGGGGAGCTGTTTTTT. Translation gives CSVAQGTGELFF. The chain joins TRBV29-1 to TRBJ2-2; 7 bases match TRBD1. This CDR3 is built from 12 residues. Germline CDR1 is SQVTM and CDR2 is ANQGSEA. Germline trimming cut 6 bases from V and 5 bases from J; bases unmatched to any gene: 3.

The chain carries TRBV6-4 and TRBJ2-1; 9 bases agree with TRBD2. The CDR3 runs 15 residues. CDR1 is MRHNA, CDR2 SNTAGT, per germline. Trimming took 4 bases from V and 6 from J; bases not matched to a gene: 7. The CDR3 nucleotides read TGTGCCAGCAGTGTGGCGCGGGAGGGCTCCAATGAGCAGTTCTTC. This gives the protein CASSVAREGSNEQFF.

V usage is TRBV7-9 and J usage is TRBJ2-7; TRBD2 is a possible D gene (5 bases). V dropped 2 bases and J dropped 2 bases, with 13 bases sitting between them. The germline V gene has CDR1 SEHNR and CDR2 FQNEAQ (reference sequence). The CDR3 spans 15 residues. DNA of the CDR3: TGTGCCAGCAGCTTAAAAACCAGCGGACCCTACGAGCAGTACTTC. Translated: CASSLKTSGPYEQYF.

The V call is TRBV9, the J call TRBJ2-2; 9 nucleotides agree with TRBD1. The V gene's germline CDR1 is SGDLS and CDR2 YYNGEE. CDR3 size: 14 residues. V lost 4 bases, J lost 5 bases, and 3 bases stayed unmatched. Here the CDR3 DNA reads TGTGCCAGCAGCCCCGGGACAGGGACCGGGGAGCTGTTTTTT. This gives the protein CASSPGTGTGELFF.